Shown below are 13 T cell receptor beta chains from a single sample sequenced in a study of OX40 agonist ivuxolimab in advanced cancers. The assay was immunoSEQ multiplex PCR, and TCRdb's table has in-frame clones only and misses some. The sample consists of approximately 76,000 clones, 88% of them appearing once. The specimen comprised CD4+ or CD8+ T cells sorted from blood, sampled in a trial of the OX40 agonist ivuxolimab. The receptors were gathered from an adult with an advanced solid tumor such as melanoma, head and neck, liver or kidney cancer.

This rearrangement joins TRBV18 to TRBJ2-7, with 13 bases that match TRBD2. V trimming: 5 bases; J trimming: 7 bases; junction bases outside the gene matches: 8. The germline CDR1 and CDR2 sequences are KGHSH and LQKENI. This CDR3 comprises 15 residues. For the CDR3, the DNA is TGTGCCAGCTCAACCGGGACTAGCGGGGCTGATGAGCAGTACTTC. This codes for CASSTGTSGADEQYF.

The chain has TRBV4-3 and TRBJ2-5, with TRBD1 as a possible D gene (5 bases). V was clipped by 0 bases and J by 4 bases, with 9 bases between them. The germline CDR1 and CDR2 sequences are LGHNA and YSLEER. The CDR3 has 14 amino acids. The CDR3 protein is CASSQDSQGETQYF. CDR3 in DNA: TGCGCCAGCAGCCAAGATTCTCAGGGAGAGACCCAGTACTTC.

This chain joins TRBV2 and TRBJ1-1; TRBD1 is a possible D gene (6 bases). The CDR3 runs 12 residues. The germline V gene has CDR1 SNHLY and CDR2 FYNNEI. V was cut by 9 bases and J by 9 bases, with 17 bases left in between. The CDR3 here is CARTPMGGQAFF. The DNA of the CDR3 is TGTGCCAGAACCCCGATGGGGGGGCAAGCTTTCTTT. Combining the CDR3 with reference TRBV2 and TRBJ1-1 gives the whole variable domain EPEVTQTPSHQVTQMGQEVILRCVPISNHLYFYWYRQILGQKVEFLVSFYNNEISEKSEIFDDQFSVERPDGSNFTLKIRSTKLEDSAMYFCARTPMGGQAFFGQGTRLTVV.

The sample holds a few counts of this clone. The gene calls are TRBV9 and TRBJ2-7, with a weak D call TRBD2 (6 bases). The CDR3 runs 16 residues. The V and J ends lost 0 bases and 6 bases respectively, with 19 bases between them. Per the germline V gene, CDR1 is SGDLS and CDR2 is YYNGEE. The CDR3 region is CASSVALNGPEGEQYF. In nucleotides, the CDR3 is TGTGCCAGCAGCGTAGCTTTGAACGGACCGGAGGGCGAGCAGTACTTC.

The V call is TRBV5-6, the J call TRBJ2-7, with D possibly matching TRBD1 (6 bases). Between the trimmed V and J ends, which lost 6 bases and 9 bases, there was a span of 25 bases. This CDR3 contains 15 residues. The V gene's germline CDR1 is SGHDT and CDR2 YYEEEE. This CDR3 is CASTLLGARGQGQYF. DNA for the CDR3: TGTGCCAGCACCCTCCTTGGGGCCAGGGGCCAGGGGCAGTACTTC.

V usage is TRBV7-2 and J usage is TRBJ2-1; maybe TRBD2 (5 bases). V was pared by 5 bases and J by 8 bases, with 19 bases between. CDR1 and CDR2 (germline): SGHTA, FQGNSA. The CDR3 covers 15 residues. This CDR3 reads CASSRGVAGGHEQFF. The CDR3 DNA is TGTGCCAGCAGCCGTGGAGTCGCAGGCGGGCATGAGCAGTTCTTC.

This clone was observed once. This rearrangement joins TRBV19 to TRBJ1-5; 7 bases fit TRBD1. Germline trimming cut 8 bases from V and 1 base from J; bases unmatched to any gene: 8. This CDR3 spans 15 amino acids. Germline loops: CDR1 LNHDA, CDR2 SQIVND (reference sequence). The CDR3 nucleotides are TGTGCCAGTCAAGGAGGGGGCTGGAGCAATCAGCCCCAGCATTTT. Its translation is CASQGGGWSNQPQHF.

The CDR3 DNA sequence: TGTGCCAGCAGCTTGTCAGGGTCGACCACTGAAGCTTTCTTT. As protein: CASSLSGSTTEAFF. The chain links TRBV5-6 to TRBJ1-1, with D possibly matching TRBD1 (5 bases). Germline CDR1 is SGHDT and CDR2 is YYEEEE. This CDR3 is built from 14 residues. Trimming removed 1 base at V and 4 bases at J, with 11 bases between.

This clone was seen once. This chain uses TRBV19 with TRBJ1-5; TRBD1 aligns across 12 bases. With V trimmed by 3 bases and J by 0 bases, 6 bases remained unmatched. The CDR3 has 18 residues. The germline V gene encodes CDR1 LNHDA and CDR2 SQIVND (reference sequence). The DNA of the CDR3 is TGTGCCAGTAGTATCCGCGGGACAGGGGGCTCTAGCAATCAGCCCCAGCATTTT. It codes for CASSIRGTGGSSNQPQHF.

The chain recombines TRBV6-5 with TRBJ1-5; D is unresolved. The V end lost 6 bases, the J end lost 5 bases, and 11 bases lay between the germline ends. The germline gives CDR1 MNHEY, CDR2 SVGAGI. CDR3 length: 13 amino acids. The CDR3, as DNA: TGTGCCAGCAGAAAGGGCAGCTATCAGCCCCAGCATTTT. Amino acids: CASRKGSYQPQHF.

This chain uses TRBV4-3 with TRBJ2-5; 14 bases are a match to TRBD2. The CDR3 contains 18 residues. J gave up 5 bases and V 4 bases, and 12 bases lay outside the gene matches. Germline loops: CDR1 LGHNA, CDR2 YSLEER. The CDR3, as DNA: TGCGCCAGCAGCCGCAAAAAGGCGGGACTAGCGGGGGAGGAGACCCAGTACTTC. It specifies CASSRKKAGLAGEETQYF.

The chain employs TRBV6-5 and TRBJ2-7; D is unclear. Germline V lookup: CDR1 MNHEY, CDR2 SVGAGI. The CDR3 consists of 15 residues. The V end lost 2 bases, the J end lost 2 bases, and 13 bases lay between the germline ends. CDR3 in amino acids: CASSYPGSLAYEQYF. Written as DNA, the CDR3 is TGTGCCAGCAGTTACCCCGGGTCCTTAGCCTACGAGCAGTACTTC.

The chain has TRBV27 and TRBJ2-3, with TRBD1 as a possible D gene (6 bases). V was shortened by 2 bases and J by 4 bases, with 13 bases between the two germline ends. The CDR3 is 15 residues long. Looked up from germline, CDR1 is MNHEY and CDR2 is SMNVEV (reference sequence). The DNA of the CDR3 is TGTGCCAGCAGTTTAAACCCAGGGGTCCCAGATACGCAGTATTTT. It translates to CASSLNPGVPDTQYF.